The entry below gives a single T cell receptor (beta chain) sequence along with its context. Antigen specificity is unknown. Between the trimmed V and J ends, which lost 1 base and 4 bases, there was a span of 16 bases. The germline V gene encodes CDR1 LNHDA and CDR2 SQIVND (reference sequence). This CDR3 is built from 16 residues. Researchers ran the PCR with 60 Vbeta and 13 Jbeta primers. Source study methods: Later reanalysis found approximately 80 million unique TCR beta chains, about 11 million of them shared. TCRdb's copy holds only in-frame clones and misses some; the assay was immunoSEQ multiplex PCR. The D gene and trimming were derived from the DNA, and the V and J assignments and clone size from that table. The sample contains approximately 190,000 clones, 82% of which appear only once. This entry is derived from a study of cytomegalovirus exposure and HLA in healthy donors. Findings and caveats of the study: Most observed TCR sequences were rare, whereas some public TCRs were detected in many donors. Previous analysis showed most TCR beta V segments were productive about 90% or about 30% of the time. Certain indistinguishable V segments, among them TRBV6-2 and TRBV6-3, were excluded.

This chain links TRBV19 with TRBJ1-1, with D possibly TRBD1 on 5 matching bases. The clonotype was recovered from a woman younger than 30 in good health and CMV-seronegative. Sample: PBMCs. The CDR3 loop is CASSIASRGRGTEAFF. CDR3 nucleotides: TGTGCCAGTAGTATAGCTTCAAGGGGTAGGGGCACTGAAGCTTTCTTT.